The present T cell receptor beta chain was sequenced within a study of control samples from healthy donors and cancer patients. TCRdb's copy holds only in-frame clones and misses some; the assay was immunoSEQ multiplex PCR. The sample contains tens of thousands of clones, roughly 80% of which appear only once. The CDR3 is 11 amino acids. Germline assignment: CDR1 MDHEN and CDR2 SYDVKM. The germline V and J ends were trimmed by 5 bases and 14 bases, with 15 bases remaining between them. The source is a man between 60 and 70 years old in good health. The rearrangement uses TRBV28 and TRBJ1-2; the D gene is possibly TRBD1 (5 bases). The sample comprised blood. CDR3 DNA sequence: TGTGCCAGCAGTGGGAGGGGCGAAGCTACCTTC. Protein product: CASSGRGEATF.